Below, 7 T cell receptor beta chains from the same sample are listed, as sequenced in a study of blood T cell repertoires in COVID-19 (dated by TCRdb to the early 2020s). Library preparation used the immunoSEQ multiplex PCR assay. TCRdb obtained this table from immuneACCESS and retained in-frame rearrangements with V and J assigned. These tables miss some clones; where compared with another copy, unresolved V genes account for less than half of the shortfall, and the remainder is unexplained. The sample includes fewer than 250,000 clones, with roughly four fifths observed a single time. The ten largest clones capture approximately 12% of the sample. Sequences were obtained from peripheral blood. These receptors came from a woman aged 40 to 50 with acute or convalescent COVID-19.

The rearrangement uses TRBV2 and TRBJ1-2; D perhaps matches TRBD1 (5 bases). Between the trimmed V and J ends, which lost 4 bases and 8 bases, there was a span of 17 bases. CDR1 is SNHLY and CDR2 is FYNNEI in the germline V gene. The CDR3 extends over 14 amino acids. CDR3 region: CASSVLGGPTGYTF. CDR3 bases: TGTGCCAGCAGTGTGTTGGGGGGTCCTACGGGCTACACCTTC.

The chain links TRBV11-3 to TRBJ1-1; TRBD1 matches 9 bases. Germline CDR1 SGHNT, CDR2 YENEEA. This CDR3 has 15 residues. Trimming at V came to 5 bases and at J to 3 bases, leaving 7 bases not matched to a gene. CDR3 bases: TGTGCCAGCAGCCCCGGACAGGGGACGTACACTGAAGCTTTCTTT. Its protein is CASSPGQGTYTEAFF.

V and J are TRBV18 and TRBJ1-3; TRBD1 matches at 8 bases. J was trimmed by 2 bases and V by 8 bases; bases with no gene match: 2. Germline V gives CDR1 KGHSH, CDR2 LQKENI. The CDR3 is 13 residues long. The CDR3 loop is CASETGAGNTIYF. The CDR3 nucleotides read TGTGCCAGCGAGACAGGGGCTGGAAACACCATATATTTT.

The CDR3 loop reads CASQSRTGGGGTEAFF. CDR3 nucleotides: TGTGCCAGCCAGTCCCGGACAGGGGGCGGCGGCACTGAAGCTTTCTTT. V is TRBV19 and J is TRBJ1-1; TRBD1 matches 11 bases. Per the germline V gene, CDR1 is LNHDA and CDR2 is SQIVND (reference sequence). This CDR3 is built from 16 residues. With 9 bases clipped from V and 4 bases from J, the junction kept 13 bases outside the gene matches.

This chain uses TRBV6-6 with TRBJ2-7; 7 bases fit TRBD2. The CDR3 is 16 residues long. The V gene end was trimmed by 3 bases and the J gene end by 2 bases; junction bases not matched to a gene: 10. Germline-derived CDR1 and CDR2 are MNHNY and SVGAGI (reference sequence). The CDR3 loop is CASSYWGRGSTYEQYF. The CDR3 region has the DNA TGTGCCAGCAGTTATTGGGGACGCGGGAGTACCTACGAGCAGTACTTC.

This chain links TRBV29-1 with TRBJ2-7; 15 nucleotides line up with TRBD2. Trimming took 3 bases from V and 1 from J; bases not matched to a gene: 19. Looked up from germline, CDR1 is SQVTM and CDR2 is ANQGSEA. The CDR3 has 21 amino acids. The CDR3 nucleotides are TGCAGCGTTGATGGCGTCAGTCGCGGGGGACTAGCGGGAGGAGAATCCTACGAGCAGTACTTC. It is translated as CSVDGVSRGGLAGGESYEQYF.

For the CDR3, the DNA is TGCGCCAGCAGCCCCCTCCCCTGGCAGGGTGGTGGGGAGACCCAGTACTTC. Its translation: CASSPLPWQGGGETQYF. The rearrangement joins TRBV5-1 to TRBJ2-5, with D tentatively TRBD1 (5 bases). Germline V gene sequence: CDR1 SGHRS, CDR2 YFSETQ. V lost 4 bases and J lost 5, with 24 bases in between. This CDR3 comprises 17 residues.